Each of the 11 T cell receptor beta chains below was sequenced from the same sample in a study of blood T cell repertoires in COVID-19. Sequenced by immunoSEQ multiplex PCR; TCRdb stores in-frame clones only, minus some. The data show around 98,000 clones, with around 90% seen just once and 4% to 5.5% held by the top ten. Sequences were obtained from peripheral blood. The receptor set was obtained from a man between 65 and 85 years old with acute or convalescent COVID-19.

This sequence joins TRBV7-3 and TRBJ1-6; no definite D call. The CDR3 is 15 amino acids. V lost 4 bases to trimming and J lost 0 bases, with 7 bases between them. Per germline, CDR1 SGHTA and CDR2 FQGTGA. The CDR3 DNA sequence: TGTGCCAGCAGCTCATCTAGCTCCTATAATTCACCCCTCCACTTT. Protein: CASSSSSSYNSPLHF. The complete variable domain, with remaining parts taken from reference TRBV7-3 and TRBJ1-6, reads GAGVSQTPSNKVTEKGKYVELRCDPISGHTALYWYRQSLGQGPEFLIYFQGTGAADDSGLPNDRFFAVRPEGSVSTLKIQRTERGDSAVYLCASSSSSSYNSPLHFGNGTRLTVT.

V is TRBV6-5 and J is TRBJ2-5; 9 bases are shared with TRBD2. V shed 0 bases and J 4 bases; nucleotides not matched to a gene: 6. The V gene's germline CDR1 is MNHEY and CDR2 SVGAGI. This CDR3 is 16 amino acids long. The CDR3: CASSYSQRGVGETQYF. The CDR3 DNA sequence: TGTGCCAGCAGTTACTCCCAGCGGGGGGTCGGAGAGACCCAGTACTTC.

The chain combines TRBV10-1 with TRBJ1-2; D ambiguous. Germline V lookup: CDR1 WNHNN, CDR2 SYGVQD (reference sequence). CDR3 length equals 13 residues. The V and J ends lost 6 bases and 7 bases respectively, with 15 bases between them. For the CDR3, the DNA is TGCGCCAGCAGCCCCCACCGTGAGGGTGGCTACACCTTC. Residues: CASSPHREGGYTF.

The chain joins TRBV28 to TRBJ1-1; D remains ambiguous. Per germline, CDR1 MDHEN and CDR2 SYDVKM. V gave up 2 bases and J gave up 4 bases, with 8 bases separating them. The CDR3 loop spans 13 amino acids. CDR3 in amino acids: CASSLDTITEAFF. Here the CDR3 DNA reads TGTGCCAGCAGTTTAGACACCATCACTGAAGCTTTCTTT.

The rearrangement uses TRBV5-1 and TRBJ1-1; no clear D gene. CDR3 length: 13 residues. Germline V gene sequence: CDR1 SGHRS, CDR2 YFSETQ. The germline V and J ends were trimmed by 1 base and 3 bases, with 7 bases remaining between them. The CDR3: CASSLYGDTEAFF. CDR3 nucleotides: TGCGCCAGCAGCTTGTACGGGGACACTGAAGCTTTCTTT.

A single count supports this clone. The CDR3 is CASSTQGGVDEQFF. The DNA for the CDR3 is TGTGCCAGCAGCACACAAGGGGGGGTCGATGAGCAGTTCTTC. V usage is TRBV7-3 and J usage is TRBJ2-1, with a possible D match to TRBD2 (7 bases). Per the germline V gene, CDR1 is SGHTA and CDR2 is FQGTGA. V was shortened by 5 bases and J by 8 bases, with 16 bases between the two germline ends. The CDR3 consists of 14 residues.

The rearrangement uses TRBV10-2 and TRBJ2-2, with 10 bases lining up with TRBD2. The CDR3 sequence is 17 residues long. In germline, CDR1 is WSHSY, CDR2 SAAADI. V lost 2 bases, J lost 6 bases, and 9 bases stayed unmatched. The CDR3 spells CASSEPSGGSISGELFF. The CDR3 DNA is TGCGCCAGCAGTGAGCCTAGCGGGGGTTCCATTTCCGGGGAGCTGTTTTTT.

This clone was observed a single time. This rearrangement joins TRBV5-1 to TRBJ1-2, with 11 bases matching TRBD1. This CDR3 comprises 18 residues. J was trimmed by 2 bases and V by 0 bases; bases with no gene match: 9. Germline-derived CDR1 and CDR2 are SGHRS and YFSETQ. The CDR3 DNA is TGCGCCAGCAGCTTGGCCATATGGACAGGGGGCTTCAACTATGGCTACACCTTC. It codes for CASSLAIWTGGFNYGYTF.

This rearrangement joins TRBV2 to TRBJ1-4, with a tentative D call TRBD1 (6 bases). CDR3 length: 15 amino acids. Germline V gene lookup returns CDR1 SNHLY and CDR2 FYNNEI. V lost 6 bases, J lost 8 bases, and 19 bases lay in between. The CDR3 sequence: CASRQDRNLGEKLFF. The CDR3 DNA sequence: TGTGCCAGCAGGCAAGACAGGAACCTTGGCGAAAAACTGTTTTTT.

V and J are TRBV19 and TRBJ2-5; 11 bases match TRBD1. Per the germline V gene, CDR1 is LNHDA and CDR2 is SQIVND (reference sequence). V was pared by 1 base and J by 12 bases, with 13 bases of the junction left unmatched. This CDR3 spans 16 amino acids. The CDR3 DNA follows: TGTGCCAGTAGTATAGCCCATACCGGACAGGGGGCTATTGAGTACTTC. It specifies CASSIAHTGQGAIEYF.

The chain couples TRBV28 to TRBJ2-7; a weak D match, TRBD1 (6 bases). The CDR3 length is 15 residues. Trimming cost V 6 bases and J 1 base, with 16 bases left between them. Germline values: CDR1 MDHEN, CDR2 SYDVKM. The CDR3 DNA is TGTGCCAGCAGCCCCACGGACAGCCTATCCTACGAGCAGTACTTC. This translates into CASSPTDSLSYEQYF.